These T cell receptor beta chains were read from a single sample in a study of blood T cell repertoires in COVID-19. Clones were sequenced by immunoSEQ multiplex PCR, and TCRdb holds only the in-frame ones, with some missing. The sample lists approximately 170,000 clones; 80% were seen once. The specimen sequenced was PBMCs or T cells enriched from blood (not recorded which). The receptor set was obtained from a man aged 35 to 55 who had recovered from COVID-19. Each CDR3 is given with its conserved first and last residue. Fields, in order: D gene, J gene, clone size, V gene, CDR3 DNA, CDR3 protein. A D gene is named only where the DNA matches it firmly. Some rows mark clone size as missing; the rest say once, few, many or name a class of expanded clone.

d_call: TRBD1
j_call: TRBJ1-5
clone_size: NA
v_call: TRBV6-5
cdr3_nt: TGTGCCAGCAGTAACCAGGGGGGCATGAGGCCCCAGCATTTT
cdr3_aa: CASSNQGGMRPQHF

d_call: TRBD1
j_call: TRBJ2-2
clone_size: NA
v_call: TRBV9
cdr3_nt: TGTGCCAGCAGCTGGGGACAGGGGGGTCGAGGCGGGGAGCTGTTTTTT
cdr3_aa: CASSWGQGGRGGELFF

d_call: NA
j_call: TRBJ1-2
clone_size: NA
v_call: TRBV12-5
cdr3_nt: TGTGCTAGTGGTTTAGTTCCCGGCTATGGCTACACCTTC
cdr3_aa: CASGLVPGYGYTF

d_call: NA
j_call: TRBJ1-2
clone_size: NA
v_call: TRBV6-5
cdr3_nt: TGTGCCAGCAGTTACTCCCGGAGCCCACCTGATGGCTACACCTTC
cdr3_aa: CASSYSRSPPDGYTF

d_call: TRBD2
j_call: TRBJ2-5
clone_size: NA
v_call: TRBV6-1
cdr3_nt: TGTGCCAGCAGTGCCCGAGGGAGCGGGGGGTACCAAGAGACCCAGTACTTC
cdr3_aa: CASSARGSGGYQETQYF

d_call: NA
j_call: TRBJ1-3
clone_size: once
v_call: TRBV11-2
cdr3_nt: TGTGCCAGCAGCTTACAGGGGACGGAAAACACCATATATTTT
cdr3_aa: CASSLQGTENTIYF

d_call: NA
j_call: TRBJ1-2
clone_size: NA
v_call: TRBV5-1
cdr3_nt: TGCGCCAGCAGCTTGGAGTGGGTAACCACAGGGTTTACGGACTATGGCTACACCTTC
cdr3_aa: CASSLEWVTTGFTDYGYTF

d_call: TRBD1
j_call: TRBJ1-2
clone_size: NA
v_call: TRBV9
cdr3_nt: TGTGCCAGCAGCGGTTCGACAGGGCACTATGGCTACACCTTC
cdr3_aa: CASSGSTGHYGYTF

d_call: TRBD2
j_call: TRBJ2-1
clone_size: NA
v_call: TRBV5-5
cdr3_nt: TGTGCCAGCAGCACTAGCGGGGGGGCCGGCAATGAGCAGTTCTTC
cdr3_aa: CASSTSGGAGNEQFF

d_call: NA
j_call: TRBJ2-3
clone_size: NA
v_call: TRBV25-1
cdr3_nt: TGTGCCAGCAGTGATCCCTCAGGCACAGATACGCAGTATTTT
cdr3_aa: CASSDPSGTDTQYF

d_call: NA
j_call: TRBJ2-1
clone_size: NA
v_call: TRBV12-3/TRBV12-4
cdr3_nt: TGTGCCAGCAGTTTTCTAGCCGAGCAGTTCTTC
cdr3_aa: CASSFLAEQFF

d_call: NA
j_call: TRBJ2-7
clone_size: NA
v_call: TRBV11-3
cdr3_nt: TGTGCCAGCAGCTTAGGGGCAGTGCCCTCCTACGAGCAGTACTTC
cdr3_aa: CASSLGAVPSYEQYF

d_call: NA
j_call: TRBJ2-6
clone_size: NA
v_call: TRBV12-3/TRBV12-4
cdr3_nt: TGTGCCAGCAGTTTGACAGGCGTCCTGACTTTC
cdr3_aa: CASSLTGVLTF

d_call: NA
j_call: TRBJ1-1
clone_size: NA
v_call: TRBV9
cdr3_nt: TGTGCCAGCAGCGTAGTTGGGGGCCTCACTGAAGCTTTCTTT
cdr3_aa: CASSVVGGLTEAFF

d_call: NA
j_call: TRBJ1-1
clone_size: NA
v_call: TRBV12-5
cdr3_nt: TGTGCTAGTGGTTCGACGGGGTTGGCTTTCTTT
cdr3_aa: CASGSTGLAFF

d_call: NA
j_call: TRBJ1-1
clone_size: few
v_call: TRBV5-1
cdr3_nt: TGCGCCAGCAGCTTGGACAGGAACACTGAAGCTTTCTTT
cdr3_aa: CASSLDRNTEAFF

d_call: TRBD1
j_call: TRBJ1-1
clone_size: NA
v_call: TRBV4-2
cdr3_nt: TGTGCCAGCAGCCAAGTTCAAGGGGGCGGCATGAACACTGAAGCTTTCTTT
cdr3_aa: CASSQVQGGGMNTEAFF

d_call: TRBD1
j_call: TRBJ1-4
clone_size: NA
v_call: TRBV2
cdr3_nt: TGTGCCAGCAGGACCCAGGGGGTTAATGAAAAACTGTTTTTT
cdr3_aa: CASRTQGVNEKLFF

d_call: NA
j_call: TRBJ1-1
clone_size: NA
v_call: TRBV5-1
cdr3_nt: TGCGCCAGCTACGATGGGGACTCATACACTGAAGCTTTCTTT
cdr3_aa: CASYDGDSYTEAFF

d_call: NA
j_call: TRBJ1-1
clone_size: NA
v_call: TRBV6-5
cdr3_nt: TGTGCCAGCCGGGGGGACTATATGAACACTGAAGCTTTCTTT
cdr3_aa: CASRGDYMNTEAFF

d_call: NA
j_call: TRBJ2-2
clone_size: NA
v_call: TRBV7-9
cdr3_nt: TGTGCCAGCCGGACTCTAGACACCGGGGAGCTGTTTTTT
cdr3_aa: CASRTLDTGELFF

d_call: TRBD1
j_call: TRBJ1-2
clone_size: NA
v_call: TRBV18
cdr3_nt: TGTGCCAGCTCACCAGATCCAGGGGGAGACTATGGCTACACCTTC
cdr3_aa: CASSPDPGGDYGYTF

d_call: NA
j_call: TRBJ2-2
clone_size: NA
v_call: TRBV19
cdr3_nt: TGTGCCAGTAGTATCCGAACAGGGAACACCGGGGAGCTGTTTTTT
cdr3_aa: CASSIRTGNTGELFF

d_call: NA
j_call: TRBJ1-2
clone_size: NA
v_call: TRBV5-1
cdr3_nt: TGCGCCAGCAGCCCCAGGGGTGAAGGGGATGGCTACACCTTC
cdr3_aa: CASSPRGEGDGYTF

d_call: NA
j_call: TRBJ1-1
clone_size: NA
v_call: TRBV10-2
cdr3_nt: TGCGCCAGCAGTGAGTCTCGGAGCGCCACTGAAGCTTTCTTT
cdr3_aa: CASSESRSATEAFF

d_call: TRBD2
j_call: TRBJ2-5
clone_size: NA
v_call: TRBV5-1
cdr3_nt: TGCGCCAGCAGTAGTAGCGGGGGGGAAGAGACCCAGTACTTC
cdr3_aa: CASSSSGGEETQYF

d_call: TRBD1
j_call: TRBJ2-1
clone_size: NA
v_call: TRBV5-1
cdr3_nt: TGCGCCAGCAGCTTGGCCGAGTTGGGACAGGGCTACAATGAGCAGTTCTTC
cdr3_aa: CASSLAELGQGYNEQFF

d_call: NA
j_call: TRBJ1-5
clone_size: NA
v_call: TRBV30
cdr3_nt: TGTGCCTGGAGTGTCACGGCCACGGGGCCCCAGCATTTT
cdr3_aa: CAWSVTATGPQHF

d_call: TRBD1
j_call: TRBJ1-1
clone_size: once
v_call: TRBV30
cdr3_nt: TGTGCCTGGACGGGACAGGGTGAAGCTTTCTTT
cdr3_aa: CAWTGQGEAFF

d_call: NA
j_call: TRBJ2-7
clone_size: NA
v_call: TRBV15
cdr3_nt: TGTGCCACCAGCTCCCCTGAGGGCTCTCACGAGCAGTACTTC
cdr3_aa: CATSSPEGSHEQYF

d_call: NA
j_call: TRBJ2-7
clone_size: NA
v_call: TRBV29-1
cdr3_nt: TGCAGCGTTGGGTCAGGCCCTTACGAGCAGTACTTC
cdr3_aa: CSVGSGPYEQYF

d_call: TRBD1
j_call: TRBJ1-2
clone_size: NA
v_call: TRBV7-9
cdr3_nt: TGTGCCAGCAGCTTACAGGGACAGGGGAACTATGGCTACACCTTC
cdr3_aa: CASSLQGQGNYGYTF

d_call: NA
j_call: TRBJ2-2
clone_size: few
v_call: TRBV7-3
cdr3_nt: TGTGCCAGCAGCTTAAAGGGGGTAGAAGGGACCGGGGAGCTGTTTTTT
cdr3_aa: CASSLKGVEGTGELFF

d_call: TRBD1
j_call: TRBJ2-2
clone_size: NA
v_call: TRBV11-3
cdr3_nt: TGTGCCAGCAGCTTCAACGAAAGACAGGGGGTCACCGGGGAGCTGTTTTTT
cdr3_aa: CASSFNERQGVTGELFF

d_call: TRBD2
j_call: TRBJ2-3
clone_size: NA
v_call: TRBV30
cdr3_nt: TGTGCCTGGAGTGTAGCCCGGACTAGCGGGGTCACAGATACGCAGTATTTT
cdr3_aa: CAWSVARTSGVTDTQYF

d_call: NA
j_call: TRBJ2-4
clone_size: once
v_call: TRBV9
cdr3_nt: TGTGCCAGCAGCGTAGGGGGCGCGTCGAACATTCAGTACTTC
cdr3_aa: CASSVGGASNIQYF

d_call: NA
j_call: TRBJ1-2
clone_size: once
v_call: TRBV5-1
cdr3_nt: TGCGCCAGCTCACGCGGTGACTATGGCTACACCTTC
cdr3_aa: CASSRGDYGYTF

d_call: TRBD1
j_call: TRBJ2-1
clone_size: NA
v_call: TRBV10-1
cdr3_nt: TGCGCCAGCAGTGATCCCGGGACAGGGATCAATGAGCAGTTCTTC
cdr3_aa: CASSDPGTGINEQFF

d_call: NA
j_call: TRBJ1-2
clone_size: NA
v_call: TRBV10-3
cdr3_nt: TGTGCCATCAGTGTCCCCTCGCACGGCTTCTCTACAGGGAGTGATGGCTACACCTTC
cdr3_aa: CAISVPSHGFSTGSDGYTF

d_call: NA
j_call: TRBJ1-6
clone_size: NA
v_call: TRBV6-7
cdr3_nt: TGTGCCAGCAGTTACTCGATGGCGAGGGATTCACCCCTCCACTTT
cdr3_aa: CASSYSMARDSPLHF

d_call: TRBD1
j_call: TRBJ1-1
clone_size: NA
v_call: TRBV10-1
cdr3_nt: TGCGCCAGCAGATCGGACAGGGCAAACACTGAAGCTTTCTTT
cdr3_aa: CASRSDRANTEAFF

d_call: TRBD1
j_call: TRBJ1-5
clone_size: NA
v_call: TRBV5-1
cdr3_nt: TGCGCCAGCAGCTTGGGGGACAGCCCTAATCAGCCCCAGCATTTT
cdr3_aa: CASSLGDSPNQPQHF

d_call: NA
j_call: TRBJ1-6
clone_size: once
v_call: TRBV25-1
cdr3_nt: TGTGCCAGCAGTGAATGGGGGGTTAATTCACCCCTCCACTTT
cdr3_aa: CASSEWGVNSPLHF